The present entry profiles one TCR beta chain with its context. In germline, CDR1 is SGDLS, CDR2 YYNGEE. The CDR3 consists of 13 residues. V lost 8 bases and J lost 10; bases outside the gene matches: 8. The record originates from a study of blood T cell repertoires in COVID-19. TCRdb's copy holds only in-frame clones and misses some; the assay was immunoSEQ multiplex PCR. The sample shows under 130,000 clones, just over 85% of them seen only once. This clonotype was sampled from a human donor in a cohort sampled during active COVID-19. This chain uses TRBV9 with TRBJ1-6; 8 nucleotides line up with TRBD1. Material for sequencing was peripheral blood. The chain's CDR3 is CASNQGAGSPLHF. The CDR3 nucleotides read TGTGCCAGTAACCAGGGGGCAGGGTCACCCCTCCACTTT.